This TCR beta chain was recorded in a study of regulatory T cells in long-lasting Graves disease. Time point reported: persistent/refractory GD, antithyroid drugs over 5 years with positive TRAb. Extracted PBMC RNA gave rise to the TCR library. This CDR3 contains 13 residues. J gave up 4 bases and V 8 bases, and 7 bases lay outside the gene matches. Germline V CDR1 and CDR2: LNHDA, SQIVND (reference sequence). For this clonotype: Its antigen remains unidentified.

Whole-study results and caveats: New patients shared roughly 1,000 public clonotypes, and persistent patients shared more, with 2,741.

Researchers made TCR beta libraries by using iRepertoire HTBI primers and running Arm-PCR on CDR3 regions. TCRdb called the multiplex PCR reads again in MiXCR, with one record for every CDR3 protein. This sample yields around 500,000 distinct CDR3 sequences, of which more than 20% are seen a single time; 7% to 10% belongs to the top ten. The J gene is TRBJ1-1, the V gene TRBV19; 7 bases match TRBD1. The sequence derives from a female donor with Graves disease. The sample here was peripheral blood mononuclear cells (PBMCs), taken when the disease was refractory, from a patient treated with antithyroid drugs. CDR3 sequence reads: CASGRQGPTEAFF. The CDR3 DNA reads TGTGCCAGTGGGAGACAGGGACCCACTGAAGCTTTCTTT. Using reference TRBV19 and TRBJ1-1 for the parts outside the CDR3, the full variable domain is DGGITQSPKYLFRKEGQNVTLSCEQNLNHDAMYWYRQDPGQGLRLIYYSQIVNDFQKGDIAEGYSVSREKKESFPLTVTSAQKNPTAFYLCASGRQGPTEAFFGQGTRLTVV.